Listed below are T cell receptor beta chains from one sample, sequenced in a study of T cell responses to AZD1222 COVID-19 vaccine. Some clones are missing from TCRdb's copy, which holds only in-frame ones; the method was immunoSEQ multiplex PCR. The sample consists of about 110,000 clones, about 90% of them appearing once. The material sequenced was peripheral blood, taken 28 days after the second AZD1222 dose. The receptors derive from an adult who received the AZD1222 COVID-19 vaccine. The CDR3 runs from the conserved cysteine through the conserved F or W. A D gene is named only where the DNA matches it firmly. Not every row has a clone size; where given, it reads once, few, many or a size class.

abundance	d_gene	v_gene	j_gene	CDR3nt	CDR3aa
.	TRBD1	TRBV5-4	TRBJ1-2	TGTGCCAGCAGCTTAGCTGGGACAGGGGTTTTAGGCTACACCTTC	CASSLAGTGVLGYTF
.	TRBD2	TRBV5-1	TRBJ2-2	TGCGCCAGCAGGGATCTTGCGGGGGGAGATACCGGGGAGCTGTTTTTT	CASRDLAGGDTGELFF
.	TRBD1	TRBV27	TRBJ1-2	TGTGCCAGCAGTTTATCGGGACAGGGGGCAGAAAGTTATGGCTACACCTTC	CASSLSGQGAESYGYTF
.	TRBD1	TRBV19	TRBJ1-1	TGTGCCAGTAGTATCGTGGGCAGGGGGCTCCCCGTCTCGAACACTGAAGCTTTCTTT	CASSIVGRGLPVSNTEAFF
once	TRBD1	TRBV19	TRBJ2-7	TGTGCCAGTAGTGTGCAGGGGGCCTACGAGCAGTACTTC	CASSVQGAYEQYF
.	.	TRBV9	TRBJ1-2	TGTGCCAGCAGCGGTGGCCCCAGGGAATACGACTATGGCTACACCTTC	CASSGGPREYDYGYTF
.	TRBD1	TRBV5-5	TRBJ1-1	TGTGCCAGCAGCTCATGGACAGGGATGAGGACTGAAGCTTTCTTT	CASSSWTGMRTEAFF
.	TRBD1	TRBV30	TRBJ1-5	TGTGCCTGGACCACACCCGGGACAGGGGGCTTTCAGCCCCAGCATTTT	CAWTTPGTGGFQPQHF
.	TRBD1	TRBV2	TRBJ2-2	TGTGCCAGCAGGACCCCGGGACAGGGATTTACCGGGGAGCTGTTTTTT	CASRTPGQGFTGELFF
.	.	TRBV7-2	TRBJ1-3	TGTGCCAGCAGCTTCCAGGGTGGAAACACCATATATTTT	CASSFQGGNTIYF
.	.	TRBV27	TRBJ1-6	TGTGCCAGCAGTCCACCCCTCCGGGGCCTCAATTCACCCCTCCACTTT	CASSPPLRGLNSPLHF
.	TRBD2	TRBV2	TRBJ2-7	TGTGCCAGCAGTATCGGGGGGGACTCCTACGAGCAGTACTTC	CASSIGGDSYEQYF
.	.	TRBV14	TRBJ1-1	TGTGCCAGCAGCCAGCAGGGAAACACTGAAGCTTTCTTT	CASSQQGNTEAFF
.	TRBD1	TRBV9	TRBJ1-6	TGTGCCAGCAGCGTAGGGACAGGGAGCGCCTATAATTCACCCCTCCACTTT	CASSVGTGSAYNSPLHF
.	.	TRBV2	TRBJ2-1	TGTGCCTCAACTTTTGGGACCTCCTACAATGAGCAGTTCTTC	CASTFGTSYNEQFF
.	.	TRBV7-9	TRBJ2-2	TGTGCCAGCAGCTTACTAGCCGGAGCAAACACCGGGGAGCTGTTTTTT	CASSLLAGANTGELFF
.	.	TRBV18	TRBJ2-7	TGTGCCAGCTCACCATTGACAAGTAACTACGAGCAGTACTTC	CASSPLTSNYEQYF
.	.	TRBV10-2	TRBJ1-3	TGCGCCAGCAGTGAAGGAGGTTGGAATGGAAACACCATATATTTT	CASSEGGWNGNTIYF
.	.	TRBV5-1	TRBJ1-4	TGCGCCAGCAGCTATACTGCCGCAACTAATGAAAAACTGTTTTTT	CASSYTAATNEKLFF
few	.	TRBV6-5	TRBJ1-1	TGTGCCAGCACCAAGACACGGCGGACTGAAGCTTTCTTT	CASTKTRRTEAFF
.	.	TRBV7-9	TRBJ2-3	TGTGCCAGCAGCTTAGGAACGGCGGGTGGGGATACGCAGTATTTT	CASSLGTAGGDTQYF
.	TRBD1	TRBV12-3/TRBV12-4	TRBJ1-4	TGTGCCAGCAGCCCGACAGGGATTGAAAAACTGTTTTTT	CASSPTGIEKLFF
once	.	TRBV19	TRBJ1-2	TGTGCCAGTAGTATCTGGGGGCGATCGAACGGCTACACCTTC	CASSIWGRSNGYTF
.	.	TRBV19	TRBJ1-5	TGTGCCAGTAGGACGGGCCTCTGGGGCAATCAGCCCCAGCATTTT	CASRTGLWGNQPQHF
.	.	TRBV2	TRBJ1-5	TGTGCCAGCAGTCGGACAGTAATAAGCAATCAGCCCCAGCATTTT	CASSRTVISNQPQHF
.	TRBD1	TRBV18	TRBJ1-5	TGTGCCAGCTCACCAGAGGAGACAGGGGGCGATCAGCCCCAGCATTTT	CASSPEETGGDQPQHF
few	.	TRBV6-6	TRBJ2-7	TGTGCCAGCAGTTACTCCGGACTCCTTGGGGTTTACGAGCAGTACTTC	CASSYSGLLGVYEQYF
.	TRBD1	TRBV10-3	TRBJ2-6	TGTGCCATCAGTGCCGCGACAGGGAAAAGCTCTGGGGCCAACGTCCTGACTTTC	CAISAATGKSSGANVLTF
.	.	TRBV11-3	TRBJ2-7	TGTGCCAGCAGCTTGGACGGGTTGAACTACGAGCAGTACTTC	CASSLDGLNYEQYF
.	.	TRBV1	TRBJ2-2	TGCACCAGCAGCCAAGATAAGCGCAGGGGGCGACGTCGTCACTTGAACACCGGGGAGCTGTTTTTT	CTSSQDKRRGRRRHLNTGELFF